This T cell receptor beta chain was found in a study of shared clonotypes between healthy human individuals. This CDR3 contains 16 residues. The germline gives CDR1 MNHEY, CDR2 SMNVEV (reference sequence). The V gene end was trimmed by 6 bases and the J gene end by 1 base; junction bases not matched to a gene: 4. The sample holds one count of this clone. Sequenced by immunoSEQ multiplex PCR; TCRdb stores in-frame clones only, minus some. This sample has fewer than 2.5 million clones, with more than 85% found just once. The clonotype was recovered from a man between 18 and 29 years old in good health. Some clones in this sample may be carry-over from other donors' samples. The sample taken for sequencing was naive CD4+ T cells from PBMCs. Subset reported: CD45RA+ positively selected. The rearrangement links TRBV27 to TRBJ2-6; 9 nucleotides agree with TRBD2. CDR3 DNA sequence: TGTGCCAGCAGACGGACTAGCGCTTCTGGGGCCAACGTCCTGACTTTC. Its protein product is CASRRTSASGANVLTF. Complete variable domain (other parts from reference TRBV27 and TRBJ2-6): EAQVTQNPRYLITVTGKKLTVTCSQNMNHEYMSWYRQDPGLGLRQIYYSMNVEVTDKGDVPEGYKVSRKEKRNFPLILESPSPNQTSLYFCASRRTSASGANVLTFGAGSRLTVL.